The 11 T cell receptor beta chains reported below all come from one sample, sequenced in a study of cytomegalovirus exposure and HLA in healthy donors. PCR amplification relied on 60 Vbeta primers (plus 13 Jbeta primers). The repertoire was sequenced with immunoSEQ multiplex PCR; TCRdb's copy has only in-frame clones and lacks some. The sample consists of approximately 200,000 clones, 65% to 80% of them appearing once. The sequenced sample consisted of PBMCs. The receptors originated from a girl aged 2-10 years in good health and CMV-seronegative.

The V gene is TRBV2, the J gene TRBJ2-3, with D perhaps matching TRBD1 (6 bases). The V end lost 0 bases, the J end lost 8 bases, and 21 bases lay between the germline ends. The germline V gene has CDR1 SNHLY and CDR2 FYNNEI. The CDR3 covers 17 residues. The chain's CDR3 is CASSEANAGATRVTQYF. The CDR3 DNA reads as TGTGCCAGCAGTGAAGCCAACGCAGGGGCGACAAGGGTTACGCAGTATTTT.

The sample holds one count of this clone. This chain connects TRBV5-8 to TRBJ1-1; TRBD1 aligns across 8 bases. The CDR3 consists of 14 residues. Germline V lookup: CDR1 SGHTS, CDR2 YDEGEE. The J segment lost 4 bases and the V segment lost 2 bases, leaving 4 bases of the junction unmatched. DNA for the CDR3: TGTGCCAGCAGCTTTCAGGGGGCCGGCACTGAAGCTTTCTTT. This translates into CASSFQGAGTEAFF.

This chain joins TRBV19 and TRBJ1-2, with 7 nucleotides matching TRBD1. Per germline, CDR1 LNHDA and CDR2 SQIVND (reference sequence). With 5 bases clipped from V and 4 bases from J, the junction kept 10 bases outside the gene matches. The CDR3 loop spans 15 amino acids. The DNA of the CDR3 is TGTGCCAGTAGTGTCCAACAGGGGACCGCCTATGGCTACACCTTC. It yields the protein CASSVQQGTAYGYTF. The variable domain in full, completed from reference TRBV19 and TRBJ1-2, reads DGGITQSPKYLFRKEGQNVTLSCEQNLNHDAMYWYRQDPGQGLRLIYYSQIVNDFQKGDIAEGYSVSREKKESFPLTVTSAQKNPTAFYLCASSVQQGTAYGYTFGSGTRLTVV.

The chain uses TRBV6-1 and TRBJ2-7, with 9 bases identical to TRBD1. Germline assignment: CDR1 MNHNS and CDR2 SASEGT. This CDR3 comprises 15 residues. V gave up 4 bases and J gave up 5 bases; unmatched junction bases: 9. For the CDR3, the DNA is TGTGCCAGCAGTGGGATTGGACAGGGGATAAACGAGCAGTACTTC. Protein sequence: CASSGIGQGINEQYF.

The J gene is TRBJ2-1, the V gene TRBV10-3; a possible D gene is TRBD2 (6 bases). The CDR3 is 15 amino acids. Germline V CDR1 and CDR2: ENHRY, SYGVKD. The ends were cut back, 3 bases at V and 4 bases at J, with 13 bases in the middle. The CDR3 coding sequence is TGTGCCATCAGTGAAGACTATGGGGGGTACAATGAGCAGTTCTTC. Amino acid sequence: CAISEDYGGYNEQFF.

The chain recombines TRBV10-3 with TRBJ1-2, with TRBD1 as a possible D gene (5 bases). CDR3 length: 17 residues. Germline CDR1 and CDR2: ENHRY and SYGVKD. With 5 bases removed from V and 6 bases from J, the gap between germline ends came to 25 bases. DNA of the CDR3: TGTGCCATCAGTTCCCGTCAAGGGGCCTCCGGTCGAGATGGCTACACCTTC. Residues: CAISSRQGASGRDGYTF.

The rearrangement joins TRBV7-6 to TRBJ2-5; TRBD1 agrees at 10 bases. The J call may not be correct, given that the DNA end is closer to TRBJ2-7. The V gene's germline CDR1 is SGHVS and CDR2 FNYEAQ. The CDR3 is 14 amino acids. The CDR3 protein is CASSLGQGANEQYF. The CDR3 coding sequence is TGTGCCAGCAGCTTAGGACAGGGGGCCAACGAGCAGTACTTC.

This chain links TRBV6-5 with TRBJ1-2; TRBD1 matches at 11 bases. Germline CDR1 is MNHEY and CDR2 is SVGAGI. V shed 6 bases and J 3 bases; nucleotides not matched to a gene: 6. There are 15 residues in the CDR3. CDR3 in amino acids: CASSAGTGGYYGYTF. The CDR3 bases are TGTGCCAGCAGCGCCGGGACAGGGGGGTACTATGGCTACACCTTC.

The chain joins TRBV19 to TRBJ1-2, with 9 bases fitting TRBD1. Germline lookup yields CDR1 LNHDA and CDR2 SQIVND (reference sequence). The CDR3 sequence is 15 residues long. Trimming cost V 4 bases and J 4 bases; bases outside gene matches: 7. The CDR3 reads CASSTGDRAGYGYTF. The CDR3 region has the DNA TGTGCCAGTAGTACGGGGGACAGGGCCGGCTATGGCTACACCTTC.

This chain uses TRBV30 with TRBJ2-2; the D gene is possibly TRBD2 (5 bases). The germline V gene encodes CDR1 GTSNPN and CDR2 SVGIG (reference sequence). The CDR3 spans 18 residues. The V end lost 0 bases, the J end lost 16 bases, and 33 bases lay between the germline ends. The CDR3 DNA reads TGTGCCTGGAGTGTACATCTGGGTCCCCCGGGGAGCAAAAATGGGCCGTTTTTT. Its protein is CAWSVHLGPPGSKNGPFF.

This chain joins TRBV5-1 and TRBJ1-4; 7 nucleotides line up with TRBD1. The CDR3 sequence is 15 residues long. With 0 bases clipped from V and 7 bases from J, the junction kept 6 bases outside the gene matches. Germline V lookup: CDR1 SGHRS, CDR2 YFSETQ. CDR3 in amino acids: CASSLAVTGSEKLFF. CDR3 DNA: TGCGCCAGCAGCTTGGCAGTGACAGGGAGTGAAAAACTGTTTTTT.